The 26 T cell receptor beta chains below were found in one sample sequenced in a study of T cell responses to AZD1222 COVID-19 vaccine. TCRdb's table, derived via immunoSEQ multiplex PCR, lists solely in-frame clones and lacks some. The repertoire includes tens of thousands of clones, approximately 83% of them detected once, and 5.5% to 7% sits in the top ten. Material: peripheral blood, obtained on day 0 of AZD1222 vaccination. Every receptor here comes from an adult in good health.

This chain uses TRBV2 with TRBJ2-7, with D unresolved. V gave up 2 bases and J gave up 0 bases, with 11 bases separating them. CDR3 length: 15 amino acids. The germline V gene encodes CDR1 SNHLY and CDR2 FYNNEI. The CDR3 coding sequence is TGTGCCAGCAGTGAAACAGCCCTTAGCTCCTACGAGCAGTACTTC. Its translation: CASSETALSSYEQYF.

CDR3 nucleotides: TGTGCCAGCAGCTTGGACTTAAGCGGGGGCTACACCTTC. It is translated as CASSLDLSGGYTF. The chain carries TRBV11-3 and TRBJ1-2; D is ambiguous. V lost 3 bases to trimming and J lost 8 bases, with 13 bases between them. Per germline, CDR1 SGHNT and CDR2 YENEEA. CDR3 size: 13 residues.

This clone was observed a handful of times. V usage is TRBV3-1 (or the pseudogene TRBV3-2) and J usage is TRBJ2-5; 9 bases fit TRBD2. The CDR3 is 14 residues long. Germline-derived CDR1 and CDR2 are LGHDT and YNNKEL (reference sequence). V lost 3 bases to trimming and J lost 5 bases; unmatched junction nucleotides: 4. The CDR3 region is CASSQGGGAETQYF. In DNA, the CDR3 is TGTGCCAGCAGCCAGGGCGGGGGGGCGGAGACCCAGTACTTC.

The chain joins TRBV19 to TRBJ1-5; 7 nucleotides agree with TRBD1. The junction had 14 bases not matched to a gene; V was cut back by 7 bases and J by 5 bases. From germline, CDR1 is LNHDA and CDR2 SQIVND (reference sequence). There are 16 residues in the CDR3. CDR3 protein: CASTPDRSVAYQPQHF. In nucleotides, the CDR3 is TGTGCCAGTACCCCGGACAGGTCAGTCGCCTATCAGCCCCAGCATTTT.

The J gene is TRBJ2-7, the V gene TRBV10-3; 10 nucleotides match TRBD2. Germline V gene data show CDR1 as ENHRY and CDR2 as SYGVKD. The CDR3 runs to 14 residues. The J segment lost 7 bases and the V segment lost 3 bases, leaving 6 bases of the junction unmatched. CDR3: CAISDSGRTYEQYF. In DNA, the CDR3 is TGTGCCATCAGTGATAGCGGGAGGACTTATGAGCAGTACTTC.

J is TRBJ1-5 and V is TRBV2; D perhaps matches TRBD1 (5 bases). The ends were cut back, 11 bases at V and 3 bases at J, with 14 bases in the middle. This CDR3 has 13 amino acids. The V gene's germline CDR1 is SNHLY and CDR2 FYNNEI. DNA for the CDR3: TGTGCCGGCGGGGGAGGGAACAATCAGCCCCAGCATTTT. It encodes CAGGGGNNQPQHF.

The genes are TRBV19 and TRBJ1-2; 9 bases align to TRBD1. Germline V gene lookup returns CDR1 LNHDA and CDR2 SQIVND (reference sequence). V lost 11 bases to trimming and J lost 4 bases; unmatched junction nucleotides: 11. This CDR3 is 14 amino acids long. CDR3 DNA sequence: TGTGCCTCCCGGACAGGGGCCGACATCTATGGCTACACCTTC. Translated, it gives CASRTGADIYGYTF.

This chain links TRBV11-3 with TRBJ2-7; 7 bases are shared with TRBD1. The CDR3 length is 13 residues. V gave up 0 bases and J gave up 8 bases; unmatched junction bases: 4. The germline V gene encodes CDR1 SGHNT and CDR2 YENEEA. CDR3 bases: TGTGCCAGCAGCTTAGAAGTAGGGGGCAAGCAGTACTTC. Its protein is CASSLEVGGKQYF. Looking up the rest from reference TRBV11-3 and TRBJ2-7 gives the full variable domain: EAGVVQSPRYKIIEKKQPVAFWCNPISGHNTLYWYLQNLGQGPELLIRYENEEAVDDSQLPKDRFSAERLKGVDSTLKIQPAELGDSAVYLCASSLEVGGKQYFGPGTRLTVT.

This clone came up a few times. J is TRBJ2-7 and V is TRBV28; TRBD2 matches 7 bases. Per the germline V gene, CDR1 is MDHEN and CDR2 is SYDVKM. After removal of 7 bases from V and 2 bases from J, the junction contained 8 bases not matched to a gene. This CDR3 spans 14 amino acids. Here the CDR3 DNA reads TGTGCCAGCATTCGACGGGAGGTGCCCTACGAGCAGTACTTC. It yields the protein CASIRREVPYEQYF.

The V gene is TRBV19, the J gene TRBJ2-5; either TRBD1 or TRBD2 may fit D (6 bases each). The CDR3 covers 13 residues. Trimming removed 3 bases from V and 4 bases from J, with 9 bases in between. From germline, CDR1 is LNHDA and CDR2 SQIVND (reference sequence). CDR3 amino acids: CASSMGGVETQYF. CDR3 nucleotide sequence: TGTGCCAGTAGTATGGGGGGCGTAGAGACCCAGTACTTC.

The rearrangement links TRBV5-1 to TRBJ1-1, with 7 bases aligning to TRBD1. CDR1 is SGHRS and CDR2 is YFSETQ in the germline V gene. With 0 bases clipped from V and 0 bases from J, the junction kept 11 bases outside the gene matches. There are 18 residues in the CDR3. As DNA, the CDR3 is TGCGCCAGCAGCTTGGTCGCGGGGTCCAGGGGGGTGAACACTGAAGCTTTCTTT. Amino acid sequence: CASSLVAGSRGVNTEAFF.

In its sample, this clone was seen once. The chain uses TRBV10-2 and TRBJ1-2; 10 bases line up with TRBD1. This CDR3 comprises 16 residues. The trim removed 5 bases at V and 6 bases at J, leaving 12 bases unmatched. Germline CDR1 reads WSHSY; CDR2 reads SAAADI. The CDR3 DNA reads TGCGCCAGCAGTCCCAGTTACGGGACAGGGGCGGATGGCTACACCTTC. Translated, it gives CASSPSYGTGADGYTF.

The chain employs TRBV19 and TRBJ2-7; 8 positions agree with TRBD2. The J segment lost 4 bases and the V segment lost 8 bases, leaving 4 bases of the junction unmatched. CDR3 length: 12 amino acids. In germline, CDR1 is LNHDA, CDR2 SQIVND (reference sequence). CDR3 region: CASLSGNYEQYF. The CDR3 DNA follows: TGTGCCAGTCTTAGCGGGAATTACGAGCAGTACTTC. The full variable domain, with the rest looked up from reference TRBV19 and TRBJ2-7, is DGGITQSPKYLFRKEGQNVTLSCEQNLNHDAMYWYRQDPGQGLRLIYYSQIVNDFQKGDIAEGYSVSREKKESFPLTVTSAQKNPTAFYLCASLSGNYEQYFGPGTRLTVT.

The V call is TRBV19, the J call TRBJ2-7, with D unclear. The CDR3 spans 16 residues. Per germline, CDR1 LNHDA and CDR2 SQIVND (reference sequence). V lost 5 bases and J 0 bases, leaving 17 bases between the germline ends. The chain's CDR3 is CASSSGAAPFSYEQYF. CDR3 in DNA: TGTGCCAGTAGTTCCGGAGCCGCCCCTTTCTCCTACGAGCAGTACTTC.

The V and J genes are TRBV5-1 and TRBJ2-5; D is perhaps TRBD1 (5 bases). The CDR3 extends over 14 amino acids. V lost 2 bases, J lost 1 base, and 9 bases lay in between. CDR1 and CDR2 (germline): SGHRS, YFSETQ. The CDR3 sequence: CASSFQGRQETQYF. The CDR3 DNA reads as TGCGCCAGCAGCTTTCAGGGCCGCCAAGAGACCCAGTACTTC.

This chain uses TRBV5-4 with TRBJ2-7; 8 bases agree with TRBD2. CDR1 SGHNT and CDR2 YYREEE come from the germline V gene (reference sequence). V shed 4 bases, J shed 7 bases, and the junction held 7 bases outside the gene matches. This CDR3 spans 13 amino acids. In DNA form, the CDR3 reads TGTGCCAGCAGCCCAGCGGGGGCTCGGGAGCAGTACTTC. This translates into CASSPAGAREQYF.

This rearrangement joins TRBV7-6 to TRBJ1-3; 8 nucleotides agree with TRBD1. Trimming cost V 1 base and J 0 bases; bases outside gene matches: 5. Per germline, CDR1 SGHVS and CDR2 FNYEAQ. The CDR3 runs 17 residues. CDR3 amino acids: CASSLERQGSSGNTIYF. CDR3 coding DNA: TGTGCCAGCAGCTTAGAGAGACAGGGGAGCTCTGGAAACACCATATATTTT.

V and J are TRBV19 and TRBJ2-1; 12 positions match TRBD2. Germline lookup yields CDR1 LNHDA and CDR2 SQIVND (reference sequence). J was trimmed by 7 bases and V by 5 bases; bases with no gene match: 15. The CDR3 has 18 residues. The CDR3 spells CASSRLPSTSGSTNEQFF. The CDR3 region has the DNA TGTGCCAGTAGTCGCCTTCCATCGACTAGCGGGAGTACAAATGAGCAGTTCTTC.

The rearrangement uses TRBV7-9 and TRBJ2-5, with D tentatively TRBD2 (5 bases). The V gene's germline CDR1 is SEHNR and CDR2 FQNEAQ (reference sequence). The CDR3 length is 13 residues. Trimming removed 3 bases at V and 5 bases at J, with 10 bases between. The CDR3 loop reads CASSFAGEETQYF. The CDR3 nucleotides read TGTGCCAGCAGCTTTGCGGGTGAGGAGACCCAGTACTTC.

This sequence joins TRBV2 and TRBJ1-6; no definite D call. The CDR3 has 12 amino acids. The ends were cut back, 5 bases at V and 7 bases at J, with 6 bases in the middle. Germline V gene lookup returns CDR1 SNHLY and CDR2 FYNNEI. CDR3 nucleotides: TGTGCCAGCAGTACCGGGAATTCACCCCTCCACTTT. Amino acid sequence: CASSTGNSPLHF.

V is TRBV19 and J is TRBJ2-7; D gene uncertain. Germline V gives CDR1 LNHDA, CDR2 SQIVND (reference sequence). There are 12 residues in the CDR3. V shed 1 base and J shed 7 bases, with 8 bases lying between them. The CDR3 coding sequence is TGTGCCAGTAGTATAGTATCCGGAGAGCAGTACTTC. Translated: CASSIVSGEQYF.

The genes are TRBV6-1 and TRBJ1-4; D remains ambiguous. Germline V gives CDR1 MNHNS, CDR2 SASEGT. The CDR3 has 15 amino acids. V dropped 0 bases and J dropped 8 bases, with 13 bases sitting between them. This chain's CDR3 is CASSEAAFAGEKLFF. The CDR3 DNA reads as TGTGCCAGCAGTGAAGCGGCTTTCGCGGGCGAAAAACTGTTTTTT.

The chain recombines TRBV6-5 with TRBJ1-5, with D maybe TRBD1 (6 bases). Germline values: CDR1 MNHEY, CDR2 SVGAGI. The CDR3 consists of 14 residues. V lost 5 bases, J lost 2 bases, and 10 bases lay in between. The CDR3 sequence: CASSPGGRNQPQHF. CDR3 nucleotides: TGTGCCAGCAGTCCCGGGGGGCGCAATCAGCCCCAGCATTTT.

The chain is built from TRBV28 and TRBJ2-3, with a weak D call TRBD2 (5 bases). The CDR3 runs to 16 residues. Per germline, CDR1 MDHEN and CDR2 SYDVKM. V lost 7 bases to trimming and J lost 1 base, with 18 bases between them. CDR3 in amino acids: CASNSPGRGGTDTQYF. CDR3 in DNA: TGTGCCAGCAATTCACCGGGTCGGGGTGGCACAGATACGCAGTATTTT.

The chain joins TRBV4-1 to TRBJ2-5, with 8 bases fitting TRBD2. Unmatched junction bases numbered 11, after V lost 1 base and J lost 7 bases. This CDR3 is 16 amino acids long. Germline assignment: CDR1 MGHRA and CDR2 YSYEKL. CDR3: CASSQGQLAGLVTQYF. The CDR3 nucleotides are TGCGCCAGCAGCCAAGGACAATTAGCGGGGTTGGTGACCCAGTACTTC.

The chain employs TRBV16 and TRBJ2-3; D is unresolved. This CDR3 region has 13 residues. CDR1 KGHSY and CDR2 FQNENV come from the germline V gene. The V end was cut by 0 bases, the J end by 2 bases, with 3 bases between. In DNA form, the CDR3 reads TGTGCCAGCAGCCAATCCGTCACAGATACGCAGTATTTT. Amino acids: CASSQSVTDTQYF. The entire variable domain, with the rest obtained from reference TRBV16 and TRBJ2-3, is as follows: GEEVAQTPKHLVRGEGQKAKLYCAPIKGHSYVFWYQQVLKNEFKFLISFQNENVFDETGMPKERFSAKCLPNSPCSLEIQATKLEDSAVYFCASSQSVTDTQYFGPGTRLTVL.